Below, 5 T cell receptor beta chains from the same sample are listed, as sequenced in a study of T cells in localized non-small cell lung cancer. Clones were read by immunoSEQ multiplex PCR, and TCRdb kept only the in-frame ones, dropping some. The sample shows several thousand clones, around 50% of them seen only once. Specimen: lymph node tissue, collected before any cancer treatment. The receptors originated from a male donor aged 60 or over with stage I squamous cell lung carcinoma.

This chain uses TRBV9 with TRBJ1-1, with TRBD1 matching 8 bases. Germline CDR1 and CDR2: SGDLS and YYNGEE. V gave up 5 bases and J gave up 1 base; unmatched junction bases: 4. This CDR3 contains 14 residues. CDR3: CASRSGGPNTEAFF. The CDR3 coding sequence is TGTGCCAGCAGGTCAGGGGGCCCGAACACTGAAGCTTTCTTT. Using reference TRBV9 and TRBJ1-1 for the parts outside the CDR3, the full variable domain is DSGVTQTPKHLITATGQRVTLRCSPRSGDLSVYWYQQSLDQGLQFLIQYYNGEERAKGNILERFSAQQFPDLHSELNLSSLELGDSALYFCASRSGGPNTEAFFGQGTRLTVV.

This chain joins TRBV6-8 and TRBJ2-3; D possibly corresponds to TRBD2 (5 bases). The CDR3 extends over 14 amino acids. CDR1 MNHGY and CDR2 SAAAGT come from the germline V gene. Trimming stripped 5 bases from V and 0 bases from J, with 9 bases between. DNA of the CDR3: TGTGCCAGCAGTCTCCCGGGGAGCACAGATACGCAGTATTTT. Amino acids: CASSLPGSTDTQYF.

This chain links TRBV28 with TRBJ1-4, with D perhaps TRBD1 (6 bases). V was trimmed by 8 bases and J by 4 bases, leaving 14 bases between them. Germline CDR1 and CDR2: MDHEN and SYDVKM. The CDR3 runs to 14 residues. CDR3: CASRGQSLNEKLFF. The CDR3 DNA sequence: TGTGCCAGCCGGGGACAATCGCTTAATGAAAAACTGTTTTTT.

This sequence joins TRBV28 and TRBJ1-2, with 9 nucleotides matching TRBD1. The trim removed 4 bases at V and 4 bases at J, leaving 1 base unmatched. The CDR3 sequence is 13 residues long. Germline CDR1 MDHEN, CDR2 SYDVKM. The chain's CDR3 is CASSSTGGYGYTF. The DNA of the CDR3 is TGTGCCAGCAGTTCGACAGGGGGCTATGGCTACACCTTC.

The CDR3 sequence is CASSLFRGGNTIYF. The CDR3 DNA follows: TGTGCCAGCAGTTTATTCCGGGGAGGAAACACCATATATTTT. The chain combines TRBV28 with TRBJ1-3; no firm D call. Germline V gene sequence: CDR1 MDHEN, CDR2 SYDVKM. V was trimmed by 1 base and J by 4 bases, leaving 8 bases between them. This CDR3 has 14 amino acids. Full variable domain (remainder filled in from reference TRBV28 and TRBJ1-3): DVKVTQSSRYLVKRTGEKVFLECVQDMDHENMFWYRQDPGLGLRLIYFSYDVKMKEKGDIPEGYSVSREKKERFSLILESASTNQTSMYLCASSLFRGGNTIYFGEGSWLTVV.